These T cell receptor beta chains were read from a single sample in a study of CD8 T cell repertoires and HIV-1 epitope variants. Sequenced by immunoSEQ multiplex PCR; TCRdb stores in-frame clones only, minus some. The data contain a few thousand clones, around 60% of them seen just once; the ten biggest clones take up about 41%. For these receptors, no antigen is known. Sequencing input: cultured CD8+ T cells derived from PBMCs. The receptors stem from a male donor with HIV. CDR3s include the opening cysteine and the closing phenylalanine or tryptophan. The order of the fields is clone size, D gene, V gene, J gene, CDR3 DNA, CDR3 protein. D genes are given only for firm matches. Some rows mark clone size as missing; the rest say once, few, many or name a class of expanded clone.

size: -; D: -; V: TRBV28; J: TRBJ2-3; DNA: TGTGCCAGCATCCTTGGGGGGGGCGGCACAGATACGCAGTATTTT; CDR3: CASILGGGGTDTQYF
size: -; D: TRBD1; V: TRBV19; J: TRBJ2-2; DNA: TGTGCCAGTAGTATAGCCCTTGGAGAGGGGGCCTTCACCGGGGAGCTGTTTTTT; CDR3: CASSIALGEGAFTGELFF
size: -; D: -; V: TRBV7-8; J: TRBJ2-4; DNA: TGTGCCAGCAGCCCAGAAATACTAGCCAAAAACATTCAGTACTTC; CDR3: CASSPEILAKNIQYF
size: -; D: TRBD1; V: TRBV6-6; J: TRBJ1-2; DNA: TGTGCCAGCAGCCCTCAAGGGGGCGCGGATGGCTACACCTTC; CDR3: CASSPQGGADGYTF
size: -; D: -; V: TRBV21-1; J: TRBJ1-2; DNA: TGTGCCAGCAGCAAAGCCCCGGGTGAAGTTCCGAATGGCTACACCTTC; CDR3: CASSKAPGEVPNGYTF
size: -; D: TRBD2; V: TRBV5-8; J: TRBJ2-3; DNA: TGTGCCAGCAGCTTGGTTCTCGGGGCGGGAGCAGATACGCAGTATTTT; CDR3: CASSLVLGAGADTQYF
size: -; D: -; V: TRBV7-6; J: TRBJ2-7; DNA: TGTGCCAGCAGCTTAGATGAGGCATCCTACGAGCAGTACTTC; CDR3: CASSLDEASYEQYF
size: -; D: -; V: TRBV28; J: TRBJ1-5; DNA: TGTGCCAGCAAACCAGCTTATAGCAATCAGCCCCAGCATTTT; CDR3: CASKPAYSNQPQHF
size: -; D: -; V: TRBV7-3; J: TRBJ2-1; DNA: TGTGCCAGCAGCCCCCAATGGAACAATGAGCAGTTCTTC; CDR3: CASSPQWNNEQFF
size: few; D: TRBD1; V: TRBV10-3; J: TRBJ1-1; DNA: TGTGCCATCAGTGAGAGGACAGGGGAAGCTTTCTTT; CDR3: CAISERTGEAFF
size: -; D: -; V: TRBV5-6; J: TRBJ1-1; DNA: TGTGCCAGCAGCTTGGGCGGGAACACTGAAGCTTTCTTT; CDR3: CASSLGGNTEAFF
size: -; D: -; V: TRBV11-2; J: TRBJ2-7; DNA: TGTGCCAGCGGGGAACGGGGTCGAGAGCAGTACTTC; CDR3: CASGERGREQYF
size: -; D: TRBD1; V: TRBV30; J: TRBJ1-1; DNA: TGTGCCTGGAGAGATTTCGGACAGGGAGATCCTGAAGCTTTCTTT; CDR3: CAWRDFGQGDPEAFF
size: -; D: -; V: TRBV5-6; J: TRBJ2-1; DNA: TGTGCCAGCAGCTTGGTATCCAATGAGCAGTTCTTC; CDR3: CASSLVSNEQFF
size: -; D: -; V: TRBV27; J: TRBJ2-1; DNA: TGTGCCAGCAGGGAGGCAGGTGGGGCGAATGAGCAGTTCTTC; CDR3: CASREAGGANEQFF
size: -; D: TRBD1; V: TRBV9; J: TRBJ2-3; DNA: TGTGCCAGCAGCGTTTCAGCCGGGACAGGGACCGAAAGAGATACGCAGTATTTT; CDR3: CASSVSAGTGTERDTQYF
size: few; D: -; V: TRBV6-5; J: TRBJ1-1; DNA: TGTGCCAGCAGTTACTCGATCGGAGGGAACACTGAAGCTTTCTTT; CDR3: CASSYSIGGNTEAFF
size: -; D: -; V: TRBV14; J: TRBJ2-7; DNA: TGTGCCAGCAGCCCGGGACCCAATATTCCCTACGAGCAGTACTTC; CDR3: CASSPGPNIPYEQYF
size: -; D: -; V: TRBV28; J: TRBJ2-5; DNA: TGTGCCAGCAGTTTTGGTAGTTCTTACCAAGAGACCCAGTACTTC; CDR3: CASSFGSSYQETQYF
size: few; D: TRBD2; V: TRBV28; J: TRBJ2-7; DNA: TGTGCCAGCAGCCTAACCGTTCGTATGGGGACTAGCGACTCCTACGAGCAGTACTTC; CDR3: CASSLTVRMGTSDSYEQYF
size: -; D: TRBD1; V: TRBV11-2; J: TRBJ2-5; DNA: TGTGCCAGCAGCCCGCGGACAGGGGGCTATATGGAGACCCAGTACTTC; CDR3: CASSPRTGGYMETQYF
size: once; D: TRBD1; V: TRBV11-2; J: TRBJ1-2; DNA: TGTGCCAGCAGCTCTACTTTTGGGACAGCCTTTCTAAACTATGGCTACACCTTC; CDR3: CASSSTFGTAFLNYGYTF
size: once; D: TRBD1; V: TRBV30; J: TRBJ1-3; DNA: TGTGCCTGGACCGGACAGGGGAGAGGAAACACCATATATTTT; CDR3: CAWTGQGRGNTIYF
size: few; D: -; V: TRBV28; J: TRBJ1-5; DNA: TGTGCCAGCTCGGGGCGGGATCAGCCCCAGCATTTT; CDR3: CASSGRDQPQHF
size: -; D: TRBD1; V: TRBV4-1; J: TRBJ2-5; DNA: TGCGCCAGCAGCCAGGGACAGGGTAGTGGTGAGACCCAGTACTTC; CDR3: CASSQGQGSGETQYF